One and the same sample provided the 19 T cell receptor beta chains below, sequenced in a study of T cell repertoires in cytomegalovirus infection. One entry per CDR3 protein results from TCRdb running MiXCR on the reads. The sample carries about 600,000 distinct CDR3 sequences, 20% to 25% recorded once. The source material was CD8+ T cells from PBMCs. Every receptor here comes from a human donor in good health (CMV status not recorded). Some clones in this sample may be carry-over from other donors' samples.

The J gene is TRBJ1-5, the V gene TRBV19; 10 bases fit TRBD1. The CDR3 runs to 17 residues. Germline V gene data show CDR1 as LNHDA and CDR2 as SQIVND (reference sequence). J gave up 2 bases and V 4 bases, and 8 bases lay outside the gene matches. CDR3 sequence: CASSKTGGWGGNQPQHF. The DNA for the CDR3 is TGTGCCAGTAGTAAGACAGGGGGCTGGGGTGGCAATCAGCCCCAGCATTTT.

This clonotype appeared a few times. The chain links TRBV6-8 to TRBJ2-1, with D perhaps matching TRBD1 (8 bases). Germline CDR1 and CDR2: MNHGY and SAAAGT. There are 18 residues in the CDR3. V was shortened by 2 bases and J by 3 bases, with 20 bases between the two germline ends. As DNA, the CDR3 is TGTGCCAGCAGTTACCTGCCAGGGGGCCGCGGGGGCTACAATGAGCAGTTCTTC. This sequence encodes CASSYLPGGRGGYNEQFF.

There are many counts of this clonotype. The CDR3 nucleotides are TGTGCCAGCAGCCCGACAGGGGTCTACGAGCAGTACTTC. It yields the protein CASSPTGVYEQYF. The chain is built from TRBV7-9 and TRBJ2-7; 8 positions match TRBD1. The CDR3 spans 13 residues. V lost 5 bases and J lost 3; bases outside the gene matches: 3. Germline CDR1 reads SEHNR; CDR2 reads FQNEAQ (reference sequence). Full variable domain (outside the CDR3, taken from reference TRBV7-9 and TRBJ2-7): DTGVSQNPRHKITKRGQNVTFRCDPISEHNRLYWYRQTLGQGPEFLTYFQNEAQLEKSRLLSDRFSAERPKGSFSTLEIQRTEQGDSAMYLCASSPTGVYEQYFGPGTRLTVT.

For the CDR3, the DNA is TGCAGCGCTCCGGTCGGCGGGGAGCTGTTTTTT. Its translation: CSAPVGGELFF. The rearrangement links TRBV29-1 to TRBJ2-2, with D unclear. This CDR3 is 11 amino acids long. Looked up from germline, CDR1 is SQVTM and CDR2 is ANQGSEA. Trimming shortened V by 7 bases and J by 7 bases, and 10 bases separated the two germline ends.

The chain combines TRBV5-1 with TRBJ2-7; TRBD1 is a possible D gene (6 bases). The CDR3 consists of 12 residues. CDR1 and CDR2 from the germline V gene are SGHRS and YFSETQ. The ends were cut back, 4 bases at V and 6 bases at J, with 11 bases in the middle. CDR3 sequence (DNA): TGCGCCAGCAGCAGGGACAATGCCGAGCAGTACTTC. It specifies CASSRDNAEQYF.

V is TRBV7-2 and J is TRBJ1-1; D is ambiguous. This CDR3 spans 16 amino acids. V lost 0 bases, J lost 0 bases, and 11 bases lay in between. Germline CDR1 reads SGHTA; CDR2 reads FQGNSA. CDR3 protein: CASSLARQPMNTEAFF. Here the CDR3 DNA reads TGTGCCAGCAGCTTAGCGCGGCAGCCGATGAACACTGAAGCTTTCTTT.

The gene calls are TRBV18 and TRBJ2-3; D is unclear. CDR3 length: 13 amino acids. V lost 4 bases and J lost 4, with 9 bases in between. In germline, CDR1 is KGHSH, CDR2 LQKENI. The CDR3 is CASSRYKSDTQYF. CDR3 bases: TGTGCCAGCTCACGCTATAAGTCAGATACGCAGTATTTT.

This clonotype has more than one count but fewer than ten. The rearrangement links TRBV7-9 to TRBJ2-2; D unclear. Trimming stripped 5 bases from V and 0 bases from J, with 10 bases between. Germline loops: CDR1 SEHNR, CDR2 FQNEAQ (reference sequence). CDR3 size: 15 residues. This CDR3 is CASSPRHTNTGELFF. DNA for the CDR3: TGTGCCAGCAGCCCACGACATACGAACACCGGGGAGCTGTTTTTT.

This clonotype was observed a few times. The chain links TRBV7-6 to TRBJ1-1; 8 bases align to TRBD1. V trimming: 5 bases; J trimming: 5 bases; junction bases outside the gene matches: 4. This CDR3 region has 13 residues. Germline lookup yields CDR1 SGHVS and CDR2 FNYEAQ. The CDR3 coding sequence is TGTGCCAGCAGCCGACAGGGGAGGACTGAAGCTTTCTTT. This encodes CASSRQGRTEAFF.

This clonotype was seen many times. V gene TRBV6-2 or TRBV6-3 combines with J gene TRBJ2-3, with D perhaps matching TRBD1 (5 bases). This CDR3 is built from 15 residues. The V gene lost 5 bases and the J gene lost 0 bases, with 12 bases spanning the gap. Per the germline V gene, CDR1 is MNHEY and CDR2 is SVGEGT. The CDR3 coding sequence is TGTGCCAGCAGTCAGAGTGGGGCTAGCACAGATACGCAGTATTTT. Translating it yields CASSQSGASTDTQYF.

Only a few counts were recorded for this clonotype. The chain employs TRBV10-1 and TRBJ1-1; unclear D gene. CDR3 length: 14 residues. V lost 8 bases and J 1 base, leaving 14 bases between the germline ends. Germline values: CDR1 WNHNN, CDR2 SYGVQD (reference sequence). The chain's CDR3 is CASSSRRENTEAFF. The CDR3, as DNA: TGCGCCAGCTCCTCAAGGCGGGAGAACACTGAAGCTTTCTTT.

This clonotype was found many times. The chain carries TRBV27 and TRBJ1-1; no clear D gene. The length of the CDR3 is 15 residues. The V gene's germline CDR1 is MNHEY and CDR2 SMNVEV (reference sequence). V lost 0 bases and J 2 bases, leaving 10 bases between the germline ends. CDR3 DNA: TGTGCCAGCAGTTTATCTTGGCAGGTTAACACTGAAGCTTTCTTT. It encodes CASSLSWQVNTEAFF.

This clonotype was seen ten or more times. V is TRBV7-2 and J is TRBJ2-7, with 7 bases that match TRBD1. Germline-derived CDR1 and CDR2 are SGHTA and FQGNSA. V shed 7 bases, J shed 4 bases, and the junction held 4 bases outside the gene matches. This CDR3 has 12 residues. The CDR3 region is CASNRGEYEQYF. The CDR3 DNA reads as TGTGCCAGCAACAGGGGAGAATACGAGCAGTACTTC.

This clonotype was picked up many times. V is TRBV7-9 and J is TRBJ2-7; 11 nucleotides match TRBD1. V dropped 5 bases and J dropped 5; count of bases not matched to a gene: 2. The germline V gene has CDR1 SEHNR and CDR2 FQNEAQ (reference sequence). This CDR3 has 13 amino acids. The CDR3 nucleotides are TGTGCCAGCAGCCGGGACAGGGGGGACGAGCAGTACGTC. It is translated as CASSRDRGDEQYV.

The chain recombines TRBV25-1 with TRBJ2-1; 10 nucleotides match TRBD2. The CDR3 has 16 amino acids. J lost 7 bases, V lost 5 bases, and 11 bases had no gene match. The V gene's germline CDR1 is MGHDK and CDR2 SYGVNS. In nucleotides, the CDR3 is TGTGCCAGCAGTCAGCGGGGGGGCTTGGTAAGGAATGAGCAGTTCTTC. Translated: CASSQRGGLVRNEQFF.

The gene calls are TRBV28 and TRBJ2-1; TRBD2 is a possible D gene (5 bases). Germline CDR1 reads MDHEN; CDR2 reads SYDVKM. The CDR3 extends over 14 amino acids. V was clipped by 2 bases and J by 5 bases, with 10 bases between them. The CDR3 DNA reads as TGTGCCAGCAGTTTAACCGGGGTGGACAATGAGCAGTTCTTC. Translating gives CASSLTGVDNEQFF.

This clonotype was counted ten times or more. The V call is TRBV6-2 or TRBV6-3, the J call TRBJ2-5; a weak D match, TRBD2 (5 bases). This CDR3 region has 13 residues. Germline-derived CDR1 and CDR2 are MNHEY and SVGEGT. V dropped 5 bases and J dropped 1 base, with 8 bases sitting between them. In DNA form, the CDR3 reads TGTGCCAGCAGTCCGGGGTTCCAAGAGACCCAGTACTTC. Translating it yields CASSPGFQETQYF.

This clonotype was counted many times. The chain employs TRBV7-2 and TRBJ2-3; 7 positions match TRBD2. J lost 5 bases, V lost 1 base, and 9 bases had no gene match. Per germline, CDR1 SGHTA and CDR2 FQGNSA. CDR3 size: 16 residues. As DNA, the CDR3 is TGTGCCAGCAGCTTAGTAGGCGGGGGTCCGGGAGATACGCAGTATTTT. This sequence encodes CASSLVGGGPGDTQYF.

This clonotype appeared a few times. The genes are TRBV24-1 and TRBJ2-5; D remains ambiguous. This CDR3 is 13 amino acids long. The V gene's germline CDR1 is KGHDR and CDR2 SFDVKD. The germline V and J ends were trimmed by 9 bases and 5 bases, with 15 bases remaining between them. The CDR3 sequence is CATAKSEEETQYF. CDR3 coding DNA: TGTGCCACCGCAAAAAGTGAGGAGGAGACCCAGTACTTC.